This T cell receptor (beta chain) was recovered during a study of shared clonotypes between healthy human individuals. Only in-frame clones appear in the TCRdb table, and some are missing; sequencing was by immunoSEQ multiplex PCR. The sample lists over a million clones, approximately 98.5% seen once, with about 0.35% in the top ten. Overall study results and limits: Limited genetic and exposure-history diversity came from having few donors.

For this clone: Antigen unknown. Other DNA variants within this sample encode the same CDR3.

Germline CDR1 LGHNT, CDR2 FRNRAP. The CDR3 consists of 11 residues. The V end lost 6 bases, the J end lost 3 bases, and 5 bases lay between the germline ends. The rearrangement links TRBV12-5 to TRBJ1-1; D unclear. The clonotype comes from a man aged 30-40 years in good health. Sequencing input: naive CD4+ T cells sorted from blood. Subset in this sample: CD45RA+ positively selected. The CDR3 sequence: CASGYDTEAFF. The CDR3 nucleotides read TGTGCTAGTGGCTACGACACTGAAGCTTTCTTT. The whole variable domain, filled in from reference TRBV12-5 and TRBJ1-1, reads DARVTQTPRHKVTEMGQEVTMRCQPILGHNTVFWYRQTMMQGLELLAYFRNRAPLDDSGMPKDRFSAEMPDATLATLKIQPSEPRDSAVYFCASGYDTEAFFGQGTRLTVV.